These T cell receptor beta chains were read from a single sample in a study of regulatory T cells in long-lasting Graves disease. TCRdb passed the multiplex PCR reads through MiXCR, listing each CDR3 protein once. The sample has roughly 450,000 distinct CDR3 sequences, around 20% seen once; the top ten hold 7.8%. The specimen was peripheral blood mononuclear cells (PBMCs), collected when the disease was refractory, from a patient treated with antithyroid drugs. The source is a female donor with Graves disease. Both conserved end residues are part of each CDR3. A D gene is named only where the DNA matches it firmly.

d_call j_call v_call cdr3_aa
TRBD1 TRBJ1-1 TRBV3-1 CASSHPGTGDTEAFF
. TRBJ2-5 TRBV6-5 CASSYRLSSYQETQYF
. TRBJ1-3 TRBV18 CASSPPHRGNTIYF
. TRBJ2-7 TRBV9 CASSQDFFSYEQYF
TRBD1 TRBJ2-2 TRBV28 CASRRQGVPNTGELFF
TRBD2 TRBJ2-2 TRBV6-1 CASSDPSGRLGGLFF
. TRBJ2-2 TRBV12-3/TRBV12-4 CASSFGIGELFF
. TRBJ1-4 TRBV20-1 CSALHTNEKLFF
. TRBJ1-1 TRBV6-1 CASSLSGMNTEAFF
. TRBJ2-5 TRBV20-1 CSAGTRWGYETQYF
. TRBJ2-7 TRBV29-1 CSVGSHLAEQYF
. TRBJ2-7 TRBV27 CASGFKGYEQYF
. . TRBV12-3/TRBV12-4 CASSSPGIQYF
. TRBJ1-1 TRBV28 CASSLYLAQETEAFF
. TRBJ1-1 TRBV5-5 CASSLSGVNTEAFF
. TRBJ2-2 TRBV20-1 CSALAATGELFF
. TRBJ1-1 TRBV7-9 CASSFVTNTEAFF
. TRBJ1-1 TRBV6-9 CASSFTRGPEAFF
. TRBJ2-7 TRBV19 CASSIRSQGNSDEQYF
TRBD1 TRBJ1-5 TRBV6-9 CASSYGTGQGNQPQHF
TRBD2 TRBJ2-7 TRBV11-2 CASSLSGSASYEQYF
. TRBJ2-5 TRBV20-1 CSADQGLVSGEQYF
. TRBJ1-1 TRBV6-2/TRBV6-3 CASREPANTEAFF
TRBD2 TRBJ2-7 TRBV6-2/TRBV6-3 CASSYGTSGIYEQYF
TRBD1 TRBJ1-6 TRBV6-2/TRBV6-3 CASRQGRGRLVNSPLHF
. TRBJ2-7 TRBV10-3 CAISPQISYEQYF
. TRBJ2-7 TRBV19 CASSKQGYEQYF
. TRBJ1-1 TRBV3-1 CASTPNEDDTEAFF
. TRBJ1-1 TRBV3-1 CASSETGTFKGTEAFF
. TRBJ2-2 TRBV20-1 CSASAIAQGNTGELFF
. TRBJ2-7 TRBV7-2 CASSLGDTKYEQYF
. TRBJ1-5 TRBV19 CASSLLRQAGQPQHF
TRBD2 TRBJ2-3 TRBV28 CASSTGTSVADTQYF
TRBD1 TRBJ2-2 TRBV11-2 CASRETGFGELFF
. TRBJ1-2 TRBV27 CASSPYSSGYGYTF
TRBD1 TRBJ1-2 TRBV28 CASKSTGVPGYTF
. TRBJ2-7 TRBV2 CASSDELSYEQYF
TRBD2 TRBJ2-7 TRBV6-5 CASSSETSGIGEQYF
. TRBJ2-7 TRBV5-6 CASSFGRDPYEQYF
. TRBJ2-2 TRBV11-2 CASSPGTNTGELFF
TRBD1 TRBJ1-1 TRBV7-9 CASSLGGTGSEAFF
. TRBJ1-2 TRBV19 CASSLRDYGYTF
. TRBJ2-7 TRBV28 CASSSSGQGIYEQYF
. TRBJ2-7 TRBV7-6 CASSLLASSYEQYF
. TRBJ1-5 TRBV19 CASRTGHQPQHF
TRBD2 TRBJ2-5 TRBV9 CASSVVPSGVQETQYF
. TRBJ1-5 TRBV7-2 CASSQLGGNQPQHF